Following are 12 T cell receptor beta chains from one sample sequenced in a study of cytomegalovirus exposure and HLA in healthy donors. 60 Vbeta and 13 Jbeta primers were used in PCR. Sequencing was performed with immunoSEQ multiplex PCR; in TCRdb, only in-frame clones are kept and a portion is missing. This table has around 200,000 clones, approximately 79% appearing once. Sequences were obtained from PBMCs. Source of these receptors: a man aged 50-59 years in good health and CMV-seronegative.

The chain joins TRBV2 to TRBJ1-3, with unresolved D. The germline V gene has CDR1 SNHLY and CDR2 FYNNEI. CDR3 length: 15 amino acids. The ends were cut back, 1 base at V and 1 base at J, with 8 bases in the middle. This chain's CDR3 is CASSEGYRSGNTIYF. DNA of the CDR3: TGTGCCAGCAGTGAAGGGTACAGATCTGGAAACACCATATATTTT.

Points on this clone: This sample also contains other DNA sequences that code for the same CDR3. The gene calls are TRBV5-1 and TRBJ1-1; tentative D call: TRBD1 (6 bases). Between the trimmed V and J ends, which lost 2 bases and 11 bases, there was a span of 22 bases. The CDR3 length is 15 residues. The V gene's germline CDR1 is SGHRS and CDR2 YFSETQ. The CDR3 reads CASSFLTGPQLNAFF. In DNA, the CDR3 is TGCGCCAGCAGCTTTTTGACAGGACCCCAACTGAACGCTTTCTTT.

The chain is built from TRBV5-1 and TRBJ2-1, with 11 bases aligning to TRBD2. The CDR3 length is 16 residues. The germline V gene encodes CDR1 SGHRS and CDR2 YFSETQ. Trimming cost V 2 bases and J 4 bases; bases outside gene matches: 5. The CDR3 spells CASSFPGLAEYNEQFF. The CDR3 nucleotides are TGCGCCAGCAGCTTCCCGGGACTAGCGGAGTACAATGAGCAGTTCTTC.

The chain employs TRBV27 and TRBJ2-7, with TRBD1 identical over 9 bases. CDR3 size: 16 residues. Germline CDR1 reads MNHEY; CDR2 reads SMNVEV (reference sequence). The trim removed 6 bases at V and 3 bases at J, leaving 12 bases unmatched. CDR3 protein: CASRPKPGQGLYEQYF. DNA for the CDR3: TGTGCCAGCAGGCCGAAACCGGGACAGGGTCTCTACGAGCAGTACTTC.

This chain connects TRBV6-6 to TRBJ2-2; D not resolved. Germline V gene data show CDR1 as MNHNY and CDR2 as SVGAGI (reference sequence). Trimming took 8 bases from V and 2 from J, leaving 12 bases between them. The length of the CDR3 is 14 residues. DNA for the CDR3: TGTGCCAGCGAAAGAACTGGTAACACCGGGGAGCTGTTTTTT. Translating it yields CASERTGNTGELFF.

The chain has TRBV28 and TRBJ1-2, with TRBD1 matching 9 bases. The V and J ends lost 4 bases and 8 bases, in that order; junction bases with no gene match: 8. CDR3 size: 14 residues. Germline V gene data show CDR1 as MDHEN and CDR2 as SYDVKM. CDR3 DNA: TGTGCCAGCAGTTCATCCGGGACAGGGTCCGGCTACACCTTC. Its translation is CASSSSGTGSGYTF.

The CDR3 loop is CASSDRTVRGYTF. CDR3 in DNA: TGTGCCAGCAGTGACCGGACAGTGAGAGGCTACACCTTC. The V call is TRBV6-5, the J call TRBJ1-2, with D perhaps matching TRBD1 (6 bases). The CDR3 runs 13 residues. V was trimmed by 5 bases and J by 8 bases, leaving 15 bases between them. Germline lookup yields CDR1 MNHEY and CDR2 SVGAGI.

The V call is TRBV5-1, the J call TRBJ2-1; TRBD1 matches at 9 bases. The CDR3 spans 16 residues. The V gene's germline CDR1 is SGHRS and CDR2 YFSETQ. V gave up 3 bases and J gave up 0 bases; unmatched junction bases: 4. CDR3: CASSSTGGLSYNEQFF. The CDR3, as DNA: TGCGCCAGCAGCTCGACAGGGGGACTCTCCTACAATGAGCAGTTCTTC.

The chain is built from TRBV2 and TRBJ1-2; TRBD1 matches 8 bases. The germline V gene has CDR1 SNHLY and CDR2 FYNNEI. CDR3 size: 12 residues. V gave up 7 bases and J gave up 6 bases; unmatched junction bases: 4. In DNA, the CDR3 is TGTGCCAGCAAGGCAGGGGGCCATGGCTACACCTTC. Protein product: CASKAGGHGYTF.

The CDR3 protein is CASSLNRGYSYEQYF. DNA for the CDR3: TGTGCCAGCAGTCTTAACAGGGGATACTCCTACGAGCAGTACTTC. The V call is TRBV5-4, the J call TRBJ2-7, with 7 bases identical to TRBD1. The CDR3 covers 15 residues. Germline CDR1 reads SGHNT; CDR2 reads YYREEE (reference sequence). Trimming removed 5 bases from V and 0 bases from J; junction bases left unmatched: 8.

The genes are TRBV5-4 and TRBJ2-7; D gene ambiguous. The germline gives CDR1 SGHNT, CDR2 YYREEE (reference sequence). With 4 bases removed from V and 5 bases from J, the gap between germline ends came to 13 bases. The CDR3 loop spans 13 amino acids. The CDR3 DNA reads TGTGCCAGCAGCCGGGTAGAAGTGCACGAGCAGTACTTC. Encoded protein: CASSRVEVHEQYF.

The chain joins TRBV16 to TRBJ2-5; tentatively, D is TRBD2 (6 bases). The V gene lost 0 bases and the J gene lost 6 bases, with 17 bases spanning the gap. CDR3 length equals 16 residues. Germline CDR1 KGHSY, CDR2 FQNENV. DNA for the CDR3: TGTGCCAGCAGCCAATCCGAGACTAGTGGAATTCAGACCCAGTACTTC. Protein product: CASSQSETSGIQTQYF.